This TCR beta chain emerged from a study of beta chain features in type 1 diabetes. Regarding the study as a whole: Patients with type 1 diabetes carried fewer insertions and had more deletions at their VDJ junctions.

Each of the CD4+ naive, central memory, regulatory and stem cell-like memory populations was sorted via CD45RO/CCR7/CD25/CD127/CD95/CD27. The CDR3 length is 14 residues. Trimming at V came to 6 bases and at J to 1 base, leaving 5 bases not matched to a gene. Germline-derived CDR1 and CDR2 are SGHDN and FVKESK. The sequenced template was cDNA made from the entire isolated RNA. Data came from immunoSEQ multiplex PCR; TCRdb stores just in-frame clones and leaves some out. The profile shows 200,000 to 250,000 clones, over 8.5% of them singletons. In the case of this clone: Its specificity is not known.

This receptor was obtained from a woman under 30 in good health. The chain uses TRBV14 and TRBJ1-1, with 7 bases lining up with TRBD1. The sample comprised naive CD4+ T cells from blood. CDR3 protein: CASSYTGANTEAFF. In nucleotides, the CDR3 is TGTGCCAGCAGTTACACAGGGGCGAACACTGAAGCTTTCTTT.